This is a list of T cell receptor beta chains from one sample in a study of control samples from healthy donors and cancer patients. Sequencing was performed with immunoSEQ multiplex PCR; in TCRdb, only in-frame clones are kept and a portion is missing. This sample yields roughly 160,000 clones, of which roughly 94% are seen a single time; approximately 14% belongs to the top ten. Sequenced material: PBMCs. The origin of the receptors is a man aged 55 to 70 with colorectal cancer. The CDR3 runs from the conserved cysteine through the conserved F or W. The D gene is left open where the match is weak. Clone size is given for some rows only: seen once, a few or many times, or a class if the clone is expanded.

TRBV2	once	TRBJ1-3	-	CASSEQRLSGNTIYF	TGTGCCAGCAGTGAACAGCGCCTCTCTGGAAACACCATATATTTT
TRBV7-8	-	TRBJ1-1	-	CASSTGPNTEAFF	TGTGCCAGCAGCACGGGCCCGAACACTGAAGCTTTCTTT
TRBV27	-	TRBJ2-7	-	CVSSFGYHYEQYF	TGTGTCAGCAGTTTCGGCTATCACTACGAGCAGTACTTC
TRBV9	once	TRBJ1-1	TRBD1	CASSARTGANTEAFF	TGTGCCAGCAGCGCTAGGACAGGGGCGAACACTGAAGCTTTCTTT
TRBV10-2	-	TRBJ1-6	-	CASSEDNRDNSPLHF	TGCGCCAGCAGTGAGGACAACAGGGATAATTCACCCCTCCACTTT
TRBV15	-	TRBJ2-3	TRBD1	CATSRLPRQGVGADTQYF	TGTGCCACCAGCAGACTTCCTAGACAGGGGGTGGGCGCAGATACGCAGTATTTT
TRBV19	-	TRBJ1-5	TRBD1	CASKVKDRGDQPQHF	TGTGCCAGTAAGGTGAAGGACAGGGGGGATCAGCCCCAGCATTTT
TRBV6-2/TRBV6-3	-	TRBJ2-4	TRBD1	CASSYSGRGAKNIQYF	TGTGCCAGCAGTTACAGCGGCAGGGGGGCCAAAAACATTCAGTACTTC
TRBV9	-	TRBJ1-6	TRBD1	CASSVGTGGVSPLHF	TGTGCCAGCAGCGTAGGAACAGGGGGCGTCTCACCCCTCCACTTT
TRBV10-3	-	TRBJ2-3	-	CAISEDTLDPQYF	TGTGCCATCAGTGAGGACACCCTGGACCCGCAGTATTTT
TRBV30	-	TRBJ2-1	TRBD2	CAWSVVGGSYNEQFF	TGTGCCTGGAGCGTGGTCGGGGGGTCCTACAATGAGCAGTTCTTC
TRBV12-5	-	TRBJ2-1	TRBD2	CASGRRSGGLSYNEQFF	TGTGCTAGTGGTCGAAGGAGCGGGGGACTCTCCTACAATGAGCAGTTCTTC
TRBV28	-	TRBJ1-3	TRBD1	CASSFTGVSGNTIYF	TGTGCCAGCAGTTTCACAGGGGTCTCTGGAAACACCATATATTTT
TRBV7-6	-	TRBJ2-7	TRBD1	CASSFRQGASYEQYF	TGTGCCAGCAGCTTTCGACAGGGGGCGTCCTACGAGCAGTACTTC
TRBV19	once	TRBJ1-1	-	CASSMGNTNTEAFF	TGTGCCAGTAGTATGGGGAACACGAACACTGAAGCTTTCTTT
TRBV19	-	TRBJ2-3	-	CASSGGYTDTQYF	TGTGCCAGTAGTGGGGGGTACACAGATACGCAGTATTTT
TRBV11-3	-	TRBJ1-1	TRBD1	CASSSTGGGRTEAFF	TGTGCCAGCAGCTCAACAGGGGGGGGGCGCACTGAAGCTTTCTTT
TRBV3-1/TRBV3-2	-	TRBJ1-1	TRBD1	CASSQGGQGGAAFF	TGTGCCAGCAGCCAAGGGGGACAGGGGGGCGCAGCTTTCTTT
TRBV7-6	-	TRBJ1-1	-	CASSLMGGEAFF	TGTGCCAGCAGCTTAATGGGCGGTGAAGCTTTCTTT
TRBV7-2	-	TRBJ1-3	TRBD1	CASSPRQGRNTIYF	TGTGCCAGCAGCCCCCGACAGGGTAGAAACACCATATATTTT
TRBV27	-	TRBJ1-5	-	CASTPGGNQPQHF	TGTGCCAGCACCCCCGGGGGCAATCAGCCCCAGCATTTT
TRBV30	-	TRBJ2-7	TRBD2	CAWRLAGPGEQYF	TGTGCCTGGAGACTAGCGGGGCCAGGTGAGCAGTACTTC
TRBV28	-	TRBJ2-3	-	CASSASTDTQYF	TGTGCCAGCAGTGCTAGCACAGATACGCAGTATTTT
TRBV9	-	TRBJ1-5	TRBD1	CASSPGGSQPQHF	TGTGCCAGCAGCCCAGGGGGCAGTCAGCCCCAGCATTTT
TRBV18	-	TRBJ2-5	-	CASSPRAQETQYF	TGTGCCAGCTCACCTAGGGCTCAAGAGACCCAGTACTTC
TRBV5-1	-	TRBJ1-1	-	CASRGLSNTEAFF	TGCGCCAGCAGGGGACTGTCGAACACTGAAGCTTTCTTT
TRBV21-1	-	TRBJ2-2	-	CASSHGSAGGSGELFF	TGTGCCAGCAGCCACGGATCAGCGGGGGGCTCCGGGGAGCTGTTTTTT
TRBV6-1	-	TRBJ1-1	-	CASSERGENTEAFF	TGTGCCAGCAGTGAACGGGGGGAGAACACTGAAGCTTTCTTT
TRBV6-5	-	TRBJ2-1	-	CASSRNRDPYNEQFF	TGTGCCAGCAGTCGCAACCGGGACCCGTACAATGAGCAGTTCTTC
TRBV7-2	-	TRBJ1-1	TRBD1	CASSSQGSTEAFF	TGTGCCAGCAGCTCACAGGGGAGCACTGAAGCTTTCTTT
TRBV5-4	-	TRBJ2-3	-	CASSLRADSLTDTQYF	TGTGCCAGCAGCTTGAGGGCCGACAGCCTCACAGATACGCAGTATTTT
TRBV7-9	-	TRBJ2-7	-	CASRPTVGGSYEQYF	TGTGCCAGCAGACCGACAGTCGGCGGGTCCTACGAGCAGTACTTC
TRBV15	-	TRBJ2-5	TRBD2	CATSRTSGTSGGAGQETQYF	TGTGCCACCAGCAGAACCTCCGGGACTAGCGGGGGTGCCGGCCAAGAGACCCAGTACTTC
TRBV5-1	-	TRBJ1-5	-	CASSPELNQPQHF	TGCGCCAGCAGCCCCGAGCTGAATCAGCCCCAGCATTTT
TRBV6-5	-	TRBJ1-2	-	CASSSYRVTNYGYTF	TGTGCCAGCAGTAGTTACAGGGTGACTAACTATGGCTACACCTTC
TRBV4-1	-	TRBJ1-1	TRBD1	CASSPMRFQGAGHENTEAFF	TGCGCCAGCAGCCCCATGCGCTTTCAGGGGGCTGGTCACGAGAACACTGAAGCTTTCTTT
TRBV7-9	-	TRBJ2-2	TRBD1	CASRTGGIGELFF	TGTGCCAGCAGGACAGGGGGAATCGGGGAGCTGTTTTTT
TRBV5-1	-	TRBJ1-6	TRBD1	CASSTGQVEASPLHF	TGCGCCAGCAGCACAGGACAGGTTGAAGCCTCACCCCTCCACTTT
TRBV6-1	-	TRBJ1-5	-	CASSERAENRPQHF	TGTGCCAGCAGTGAACGGGCGGAGAATCGGCCCCAGCATTTT
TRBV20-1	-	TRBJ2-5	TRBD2	CSASELAGKGETQYF	TGCAGTGCTAGTGAACTAGCGGGGAAGGGTGAGACCCAGTACTTC
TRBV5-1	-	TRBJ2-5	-	CASSTLQGRQETQYF	TGCGCCAGCAGCACGCTACAGGGGAGGCAAGAGACCCAGTACTTC
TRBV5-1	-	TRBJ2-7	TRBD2	CASSSRPGGGAYEQYF	TGCGCCAGCAGCTCTAGACCGGGAGGGGGAGCCTACGAGCAGTACTTC
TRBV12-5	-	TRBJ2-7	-	CARPGEQLYEQYF	TGTGCTAGGCCCGGGGAGCAGCTCTACGAGCAGTACTTC
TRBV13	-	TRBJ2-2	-	CASSPGAGKLTGELFF	TGTGCCAGCAGCCCCGGGGCGGGGAAGTTAACCGGGGAGCTGTTTTTT
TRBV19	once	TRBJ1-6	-	CASSMIVVASPLHF	TGTGCCAGTAGTATGATAGTGGTGGCCTCACCCCTCCACTTT
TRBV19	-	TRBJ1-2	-	CASSIQGTANYGYTF	TGTGCCAGTAGTATCCAGGGGACCGCTAACTATGGCTACACCTTC
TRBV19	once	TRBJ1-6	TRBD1	CASSRVQDRNNSPLHF	TGTGCCAGTAGTCGGGTCCAGGACAGGAATAATTCACCCCTCCACTTT
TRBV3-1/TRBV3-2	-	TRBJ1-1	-	CASSRNRHNTEAFF	TGTGCCAGCAGCCGTAACAGGCATAACACTGAAGCTTTCTTT
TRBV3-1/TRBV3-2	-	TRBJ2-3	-	CASSQAGTSTDTQYF	TGTGCCAGCAGCCAAGCCGGGACTAGCACAGATACGCAGTATTTT
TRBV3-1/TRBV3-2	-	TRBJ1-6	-	CASSQDSEFSSYNSPLHF	TGTGCCAGCAGCCAAGATTCGGAATTTAGCTCCTATAATTCACCCCTCCACTTT
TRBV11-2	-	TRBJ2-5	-	CASSLLVQPGETQYF	TGTGCCAGCAGCTTACTGGTCCAGCCCGGTGAGACCCAGTACTTC
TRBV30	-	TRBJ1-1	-	CAWSADSLNTEAFF	TGTGCCTGGAGCGCGGACAGCTTGAACACTGAAGCTTTCTTT
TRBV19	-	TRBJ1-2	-	CASRGVGNYGYTF	TGTGCCAGTAGGGGAGTCGGAAACTATGGCTACACCTTC
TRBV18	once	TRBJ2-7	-	CASSPQEGYEQYF	TGTGCCAGCTCACCTCAGGAGGGTTACGAGCAGTACTTC
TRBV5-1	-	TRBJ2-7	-	CASSLVRYEQYF	TGCGCCAGCAGCTTGGTGCGATACGAGCAGTACTTC
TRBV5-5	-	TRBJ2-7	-	CASNLQPGAYEQYF	TGTGCCAGCAACTTACAGCCGGGGGCCTACGAGCAGTACTTC
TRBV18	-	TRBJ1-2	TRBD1	CASSPSYRGNYGYTF	TGTGCCAGCTCACCAAGCTACAGGGGGAACTATGGCTACACCTTC
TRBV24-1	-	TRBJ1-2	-	CATSDQDRFYGYTF	TGTGCCACCAGTGACCAGGACAGATTCTATGGCTACACCTTC